Listed below are T cell receptor delta chains from one sample, sequenced in a study of gamma-delta T cells after stem cell transplantation. TCRdb re-processed the RT-PCR reads via CATT. This sample has thousands of delta-chain clones; 2.7% occur once, and the top ten carry roughly a fifth. The material sequenced was gamma-delta T cells. The receptors here all came from a human donor. It is not recorded whose cells these are; they may come from a transplant donor. Each CDR3 is given with its conserved first and last residue. Fields, in order: D gene, V gene, J gene, clone size, CDR3 DNA, CDR3 protein. A D gene is named only where the DNA matches it firmly. The listing skips clone size in some rows; elsewhere it reads once, few, many or a size class.

D gene: TRDD3
V gene: TRDV2
J gene: TRDJ1
clone size: few
CDR3 DNA: TGTGCCTGTGACACCCTCGGGGCACTGGGGGGCCCCCTCGCAGTAAAACTCATCTTT
CDR3 protein: CACDTLGALGGPLAVKLIF

D gene: NA
V gene: TRDV2
J gene: TRDJ1
clone size: large
CDR3 DNA: TGTGCCTGTGACAGCATTGGGGACCACACCGATAAACTCATCTTT
CDR3 protein: CACDSIGDHTDKLIF

D gene: TRDD3
V gene: TRDV2
J gene: TRDJ1
clone size: medium-sized
CDR3 DNA: TGTGCCTGTGACCCTCTGGGGGATAATTTTGTTGCAACCGATAAACTCATCTTT
CDR3 protein: CACDPLGDNFVATDKLIF

D gene: NA
V gene: TRDV2
J gene: TRDJ1
clone size: medium-sized
CDR3 DNA: TGTGCCTGTGACCGTCTACCCTCTTTGGGATATGAGGACACCGATAAACTCATCTTT
CDR3 protein: CACDRLPSLGYEDTDKLIF

D gene: TRDD3
V gene: TRDV2
J gene: TRDJ1
clone size: NA
CDR3 DNA: TGTGCCTGTGAAGGTTTGGAGCTGGGGGCCCACACCGATAAACTCATCTTT
CDR3 protein: CACEGLELGAHTDKLIF

D gene: NA
V gene: TRDV2
J gene: TRDJ3
clone size: medium-sized
CDR3 DNA: TGTGCCTGTGACACGATGGGGGGTAGCTCCTGGGACACCCGACCGATGTTTTTC
CDR3 protein: CACDTMGGSSWDTRPMFF

D gene: TRDD3
V gene: TRDV2
J gene: TRDJ1
clone size: medium-sized
CDR3 DNA: TGTGCCTGTGACACCGTGGGGGATCGGTCCGATAAACTCATCTTT
CDR3 protein: CACDTVGDRSDKLIF

D gene: TRDD3
V gene: TRDV2
J gene: TRDJ1
clone size: medium-sized
CDR3 DNA: TGTGCCTGTGACACACTGGGGGATACTACATACACCGATAAACTCATCTTT
CDR3 protein: CACDTLGDTTYTDKLIF

D gene: TRDD3
V gene: TRDV2
J gene: TRDJ3
clone size: few
CDR3 DNA: TGTGCCTGTGACACCGTACTGGGGGATACCGACTCCTGTGACACCCGACCGATGTTTTTC
CDR3 protein: CACDTVLGDTDSCDTRPMFF

D gene: TRDD3
V gene: TRDV2
J gene: TRDJ3
clone size: NA
CDR3 DNA: TGTGCCTGTGACACCGTGGGGGATACGCCCTGGGACACCCGACAGATGTTTTTC
CDR3 protein: CACDTVGDTPWDTRQMFF

D gene: NA
V gene: TRDV2
J gene: TRDJ1
clone size: medium-sized
CDR3 DNA: TGTGCCTGTGACCCTCTGGAAGAGGCTGGGGTAGTCGCCGATAAACTCATCTTT
CDR3 protein: CACDPLEEAGVVADKLIF

D gene: TRDD3
V gene: TRDV2
J gene: TRDJ1
clone size: large
CDR3 DNA: TGTGCCTGTGACTCCTTACTGGGGGATAGATCCCGTGGGACCGATAAACTCATCTTT
CDR3 protein: CACDSLLGDRSRGTDKLIF

D gene: TRDD3
V gene: TRDV2
J gene: TRDJ1
clone size: medium-sized
CDR3 DNA: TGTGCCTGTGACACCGTGGGCTTTGGGGATAACAGCGATAAACTCATCTTT
CDR3 protein: CACDTVGFGDNSDKLIF

D gene: TRDD2
V gene: TRDV2
J gene: TRDJ1
clone size: NA
CDR3 DNA: TGTGCCTGTGACACTTTAATTCCTACAGCCCTAACTGGTACCGGTAAACTCATCTTT
CDR3 protein: CACDTLIPTALTGTGKLIF

D gene: NA
V gene: TRDV2
J gene: TRDJ1
clone size: few
CDR3 DNA: TGTGCCTGTGACACCGTCGGGCCGTACACCGATAAACCCATCTTT
CDR3 protein: CACDTVGPYTDKPIF

D gene: TRDD3
V gene: TRDV2
J gene: TRDJ1
clone size: medium-sized
CDR3 DNA: TGTGCCTGTGACACCGTCGTACTGGGGGATACGAGTGAAAAACGGACCGATAAACTCATCTTT
CDR3 protein: CACDTVVLGDTSEKRTDKLIF